This TCR beta chain was captured in a study of cytomegalovirus exposure and HLA in healthy donors. Background on the study: Out of roughly 170 million T cells, an earlier analysis found over 100 million unique TCR beta sequences in total.

CDR1 is MGHRA, CDR2 YSYEKL, per germline. CDR3 length: 18 residues. Trimming at V came to 4 bases and at J to 2 bases, leaving 13 bases not matched to a gene. Amplification used 60 Vbeta primers and 13 Jbeta primers. Assay: immunoSEQ multiplex PCR; the TCRdb copy retains only in-frame clones and omits some. The table lists 280,000 or so clones, roughly 90% of them singletons. This receptor was obtained from a woman in her late teens or twenties in good health and CMV-seronegative. This chain connects TRBV4-1 to TRBJ2-3, with 9 bases identical to TRBD2. The sequencing input was PBMCs. CDR3 nucleotide sequence: TGCGCCAGCAGCCCCACCCCGATTAGCGGGGGTACCACAGATACGCAGTATTTT. Translated, it gives CASSPTPISGGTTDTQYF.